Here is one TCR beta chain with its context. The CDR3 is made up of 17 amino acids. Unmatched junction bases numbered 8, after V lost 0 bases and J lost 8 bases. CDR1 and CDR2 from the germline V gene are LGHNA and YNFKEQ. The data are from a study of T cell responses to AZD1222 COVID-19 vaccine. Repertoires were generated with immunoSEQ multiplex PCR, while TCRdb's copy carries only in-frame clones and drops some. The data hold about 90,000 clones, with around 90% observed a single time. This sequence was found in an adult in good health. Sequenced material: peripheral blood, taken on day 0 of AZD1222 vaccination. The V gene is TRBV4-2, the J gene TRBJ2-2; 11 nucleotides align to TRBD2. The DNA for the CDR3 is TGTGCCAGCAGCCAAGAGGGCCTAGCGGGAGGCCGAGGGGAGCTGTTTTTT. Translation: CASSQEGLAGGRGELFF.